These T cell receptor beta chains were read from a single sample in a study of blood T cells in healthy people across ages. TCRdb independently ran MiXCR on the 5' RACE reads; one entry per CDR3 protein. The top ten hold 25% to 35% of the sample, which has fewer than 700,000 distinct CDR3 sequences, around 41% seen once. The specimen sequenced was blood. All receptors come from an elderly man in good health. Both conserved end residues are part of each CDR3. D genes are given only for firm matches. The size entry is marked missing in some rows and otherwise reads once, few, many or a size class.

j_call d_call v_call clone_size cdr3_aa cdr3_nt
TRBJ2-1 NA TRBV20-1 few CSAPDVTYNEQFF TGCAGTGCTCCGGACGTAACCTACAATGAGCAGTTCTTC
TRBJ2-7 NA TRBV4-2 many CASSQDGAGRLSEQYF TGTGCCAGCAGCCAAGATGGGGCAGGGAGGTTATCCGAGCAGTACTTC
TRBJ2-2 NA TRBV20-1 NA CSAAIPTGELFF TGCAGTGCTGCCATCCCCACCGGGGAGCTGTTTTTT
TRBJ2-1 TRBD2 TRBV12-3/TRBV12-4 NA CASRTGSGVGLAEQFF TGTGCCAGCAGAACCGGGAGCGGGGTCGGATTAGCTGAGCAGTTCTTC
TRBJ1-4 TRBD1 TRBV7-9 once CASSLQTGPGEKLFF TGTGCCAGCAGCTTACAGACAGGGCCAGGTGAAAAACTGTTTTTT
TRBJ2-7 NA TRBV4-3 NA CASSPGRVPSGSSYNEQYF TGCGCCAGCAGCCCGGGCCGGGTCCCCTCGGGGAGCTCCTACAATGAGCAGTACTTC
TRBJ2-7 TRBD1 TRBV20-1 NA CSASASGGRYEQYF TGCAGTGCTTCCGCCTCAGGGGGCCGCTACGAGCAGTACTTC
TRBJ1-3 NA TRBV29-1 few CSGGQGNTIYF TGCAGCGGGGGACAAGGAAACACCATATATTTT
TRBJ2-7 TRBD2 TRBV5-4 NA CASSLGSSGTYEQYF TGTGCCAGCAGCTTGGGGTCTAGCGGAACCTACGAGCAGTACTTC
TRBJ1-4 NA TRBV7-2 NA CASSFGQQNEKLFF TGTGCCAGCAGCTTTGGCCAGCAGAATGAAAAACTGTTTTTT
TRBJ2-3 TRBD1 TRBV11-3 few CASSLGQGATDTQYF TGTGCCAGCAGCTTAGGACAGGGGGCAACAGATACGCAGTATTTT
TRBJ2-7 TRBD1 TRBV6-1 NA CASSPQGTGGYEQYF TGTGCCAGCAGTCCTCAAGGGACAGGGGGCTACGAGCAGTACTTC
TRBJ2-1 TRBD2 TRBV20-1 NA CSAVLATSYNEQFF TGCAGTGCTGTACTAGCGACGTCCTACAATGAGCAGTTCTTC
TRBJ2-7 TRBD2 TRBV29-1 NA CSVTASGGTYEQYF TGCAGCGTGACCGCTAGCGGGGGGACCTACGAGCAGTACTTC
TRBJ1-5 TRBD1 TRBV6-5 few CASSYSRQGNQPQHF TGTGCCAGCAGTTACTCGAGACAGGGAAATCAGCCCCAGCATTTT
TRBJ1-5 NA TRBV7-8 few CASSLEMGVVEVPQHF TGTGCCAGCAGCTTAGAAATGGGGGTGGTAGAAGTTCCCCAGCATTTT
TRBJ2-1 TRBD2 TRBV9 NA CASSVGTSGGGNEQFF TGTGCCAGCAGCGTTGGGACTAGCGGGGGGGGCAATGAGCAGTTCTTC
TRBJ1-2 TRBD1 TRBV4-2 NA CASSQDTGDYGYTF TGTGCCAGCAGCCAAGATACAGGGGACTATGGCTACACCTTC
TRBJ2-5 TRBD2 TRBV6-2/TRBV6-3 NA CASSYGALAGDQETQYF TGTGCCAGCAGTTACGGGGCGCTAGCGGGGGACCAAGAGACCCAGTACTTC
TRBJ2-2 TRBD2 TRBV29-1 NA CSVGLAKRNTGELFF TGCAGCGTTGGACTAGCGAAAAGAAACACCGGGGAGCTGTTTTTT
TRBJ2-7 TRBD1 TRBV12-3/TRBV12-4 few CASRSEVTGGNEQYF TGTGCCAGCAGGAGTGAGGTCACAGGGGGTAACGAGCAGTACTTC
TRBJ1-1 NA TRBV6-5 NA CASRSTGGRAFF TGTGCCAGCAGATCGACGGGGGGGAGGGCTTTCTTT
TRBJ1-1 NA TRBV18 once CASSLRTASVNTEAFF TGTGCCAGCTCACTCAGGACGGCTTCGGTGAACACTGAAGCTTTCTTT